Ten or more counts support the clone carrying this T cell receptor beta chain. Its target is not known. CDR3 length equals 14 residues. The V and J ends lost 3 bases and 0 bases respectively, with 9 bases between them. The germline V gene has CDR1 SGDLS and CDR2 YYNGEE. These data originate in a study of T-cell reconstitution after alpha-beta-depleted transplantation in children. Overall study findings and caveats: A year post-transplant, T-cell counts and diversity derived mostly from newly produced T cells.

During its preparation, the TCRbeta library received unique molecular identifiers. One entry per CDR3 protein, called by TCRdb with MiXCR from the PCR reads. The sample holds approximately 190,000 distinct CDR3 sequences, 6.3% seen once. This TCR came from a girl under two years old with combined immunodeficiency, due to receive a stem cell transplant. Here the sequenced sample was PBMCs, taken before TCRalphabeta/CD19-depleted stem cell transplant. The chain is built from TRBV9 and TRBJ1-2; D is unresolved. The chain's CDR3 is CASSGEKANYGYTF. The CDR3 bases are TGTGCCAGCAGCGGAGAAAAAGCTAACTATGGCTACACCTTC.